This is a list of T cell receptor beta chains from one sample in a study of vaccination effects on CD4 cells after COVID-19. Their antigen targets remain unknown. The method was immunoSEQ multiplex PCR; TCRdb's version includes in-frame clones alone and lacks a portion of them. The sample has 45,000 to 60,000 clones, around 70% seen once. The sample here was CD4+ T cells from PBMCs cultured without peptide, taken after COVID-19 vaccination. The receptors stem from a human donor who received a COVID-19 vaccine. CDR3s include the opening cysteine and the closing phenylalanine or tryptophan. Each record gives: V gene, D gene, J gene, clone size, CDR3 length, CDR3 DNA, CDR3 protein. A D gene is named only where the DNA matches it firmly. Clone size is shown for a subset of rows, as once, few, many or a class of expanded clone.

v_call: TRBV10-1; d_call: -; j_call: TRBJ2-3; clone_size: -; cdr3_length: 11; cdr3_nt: TGCGCCAGCGGGAACTCAGATACGCAGTATTTT; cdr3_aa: CASGNSDTQYF
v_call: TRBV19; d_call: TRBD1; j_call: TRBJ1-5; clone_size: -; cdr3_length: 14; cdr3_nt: TGTGCCAGTAAGGCCGGACAGGGTAATCAGCCCCAGCATTTT; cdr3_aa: CASKAGQGNQPQHF
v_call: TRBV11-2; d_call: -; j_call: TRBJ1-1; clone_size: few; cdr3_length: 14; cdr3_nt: TGTGCCAGCAGCCCCGACGGGGGGAACACTGAAGCTTTCTTT; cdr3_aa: CASSPDGGNTEAFF
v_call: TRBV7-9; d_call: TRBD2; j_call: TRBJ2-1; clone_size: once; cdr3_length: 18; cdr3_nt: TGTGCCAGCAGCCAAGGGACTAGCGGGAATCTGCCCTACAATGAGCAGTTCTTC; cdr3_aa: CASSQGTSGNLPYNEQFF
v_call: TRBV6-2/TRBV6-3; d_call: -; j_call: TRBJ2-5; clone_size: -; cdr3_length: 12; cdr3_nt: TGTGCCAGCAGTACCCTAGCGAGAACCCAGTACTTC; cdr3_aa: CASSTLARTQYF
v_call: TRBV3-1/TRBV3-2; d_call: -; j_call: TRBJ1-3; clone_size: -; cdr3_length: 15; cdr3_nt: TGTGCCAGCAGCCAGAGTTGGGGGACTGGAAACACCATATATTTT; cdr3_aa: CASSQSWGTGNTIYF
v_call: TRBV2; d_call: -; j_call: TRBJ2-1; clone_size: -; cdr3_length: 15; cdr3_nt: TGTGCCAGCAGTGAAGAACCAAGCTCCTACAATGAGCAGTTCTTC; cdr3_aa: CASSEEPSSYNEQFF
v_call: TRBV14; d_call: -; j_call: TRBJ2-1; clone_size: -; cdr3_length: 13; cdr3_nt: TGTGCCAGCAGCGTATCAGGGGCCGATGAGCAGTTCTTC; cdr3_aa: CASSVSGADEQFF
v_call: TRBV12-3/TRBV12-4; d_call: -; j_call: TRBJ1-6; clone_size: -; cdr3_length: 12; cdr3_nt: TGTGCCAGCAGTTTCGGTAATTCACCCCTCCACTTT; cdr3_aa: CASSFGNSPLHF
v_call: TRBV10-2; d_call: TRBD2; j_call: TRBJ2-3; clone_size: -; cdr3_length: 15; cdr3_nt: TGCGCCAGCAGAGACCGGACTAGCGGGGCAGATACGCAGTATTTT; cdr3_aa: CASRDRTSGADTQYF
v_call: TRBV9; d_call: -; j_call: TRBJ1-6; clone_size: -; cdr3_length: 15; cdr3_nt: TGTGCCAGCAGCGTAGAAGGGGGTAGTTATTCACCCCTCCACTTT; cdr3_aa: CASSVEGGSYSPLHF
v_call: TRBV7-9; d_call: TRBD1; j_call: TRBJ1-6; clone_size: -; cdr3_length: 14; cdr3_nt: TGTGCCAGCAGCCAGGGACAGGGGAATTCACCCCTCCACTTT; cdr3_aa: CASSQGQGNSPLHF
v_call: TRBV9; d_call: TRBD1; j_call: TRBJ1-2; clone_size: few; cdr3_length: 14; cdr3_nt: TGTGCCAGCATCGCCGGGACAGGGGGCTTTGGCTACACCTTC; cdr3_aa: CASIAGTGGFGYTF
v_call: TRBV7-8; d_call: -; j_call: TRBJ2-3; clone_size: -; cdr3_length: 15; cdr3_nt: TGTGCCAGCAGCCTCGGGACGGGATTAACAGATACGCAGTATTTT; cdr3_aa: CASSLGTGLTDTQYF
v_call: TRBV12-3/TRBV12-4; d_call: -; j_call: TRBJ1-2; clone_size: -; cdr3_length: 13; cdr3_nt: TGTGCCAGCAGGCTTTCAGGGTTACCGGGCTACACCTTC; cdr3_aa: CASRLSGLPGYTF
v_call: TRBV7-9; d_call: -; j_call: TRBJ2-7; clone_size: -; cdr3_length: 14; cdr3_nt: TGTGCCAGCAGCCTAGTAGCGGAATCCTACGAGCAGTACTTC; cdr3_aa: CASSLVAESYEQYF
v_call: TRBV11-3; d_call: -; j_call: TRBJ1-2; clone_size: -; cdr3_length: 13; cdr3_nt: TGTGCCAGCAGCGGCACAGGGAACTATGGCTACACCTTC; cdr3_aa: CASSGTGNYGYTF
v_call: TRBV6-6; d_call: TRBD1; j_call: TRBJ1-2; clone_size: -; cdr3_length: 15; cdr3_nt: TGTGCCAGCAGTTACCCTCCGGGACAGGGAACTGGCTACACCTTC; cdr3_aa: CASSYPPGQGTGYTF
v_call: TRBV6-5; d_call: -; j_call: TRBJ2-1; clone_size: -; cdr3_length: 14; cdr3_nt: TGTGCCAGCAGTTACCGTAGATACCTCAATGAGCAGTTCTTC; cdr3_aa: CASSYRRYLNEQFF
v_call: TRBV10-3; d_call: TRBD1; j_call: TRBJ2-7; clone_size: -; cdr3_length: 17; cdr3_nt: TGTGCCATCAGTGAGAGTTTGGTGGGACAGGGAGCCTACGAGCAGTACTTC; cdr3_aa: CAISESLVGQGAYEQYF
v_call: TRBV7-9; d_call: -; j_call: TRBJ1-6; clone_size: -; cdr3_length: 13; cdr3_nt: TGTGCCAGCAGCTTAATAGAGAATTCACCCCTCCACTTT; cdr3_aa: CASSLIENSPLHF
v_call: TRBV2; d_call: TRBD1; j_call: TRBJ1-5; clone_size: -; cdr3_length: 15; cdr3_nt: TGTGCCAGCAGTGGACAGGGGAATAGCAATCAGCCCCAGCATTTT; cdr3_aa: CASSGQGNSNQPQHF